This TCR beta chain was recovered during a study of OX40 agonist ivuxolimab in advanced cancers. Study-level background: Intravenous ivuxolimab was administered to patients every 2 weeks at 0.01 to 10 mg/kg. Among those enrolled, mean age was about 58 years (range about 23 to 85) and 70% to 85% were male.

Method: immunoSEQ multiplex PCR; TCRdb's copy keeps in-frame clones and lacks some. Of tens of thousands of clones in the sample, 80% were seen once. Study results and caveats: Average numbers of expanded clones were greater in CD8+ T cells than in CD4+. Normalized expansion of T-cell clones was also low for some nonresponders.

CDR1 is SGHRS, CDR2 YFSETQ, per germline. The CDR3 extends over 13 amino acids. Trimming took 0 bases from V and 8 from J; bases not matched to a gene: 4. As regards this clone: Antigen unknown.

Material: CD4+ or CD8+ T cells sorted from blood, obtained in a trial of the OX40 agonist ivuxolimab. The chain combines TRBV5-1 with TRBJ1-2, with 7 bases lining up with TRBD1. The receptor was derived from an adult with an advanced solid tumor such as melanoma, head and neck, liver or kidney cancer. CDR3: CASSLERGQGYTF. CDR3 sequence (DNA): TGCGCCAGCAGCTTGGAAAGGGGGCAAGGCTACACCTTC.